The rows below give T cell receptor beta chains drawn from one sample of a study of cytomegalovirus exposure and HLA in healthy donors. The data were produced by immunoSEQ multiplex PCR, yet TCRdb's version contains in-frame clones alone and is incomplete. Here the sample spans roughly 60,000 clones, 70% to 75% being singletons. Sequencing used PBMCs. Every receptor here comes from a woman aged 25 to 45 in good health and CMV-seronegative. CDR3s include the opening cysteine and the closing phenylalanine or tryptophan. Each record gives: V gene, J gene, clone size, D gene, CDR3 DNA, CDR3 protein. The D gene is left open where the match is weak. Some rows mark clone size as missing; the rest say once, few, many or name a class of expanded clone.

v_call: TRBV27
j_call: TRBJ2-1
clone_size: .
d_call: TRBD1
cdr3_nt: TGTGCCAGCACCTCGGGGGGACAGGGCTCGCGGAATGAGCAGTTCTTC
cdr3_aa: CASTSGGQGSRNEQFF

v_call: TRBV19
j_call: TRBJ1-2
clone_size: .
d_call: .
cdr3_nt: TGTGCTAGTTGTAAGGAAGAGGCGGCCTACGGCTACACCTTC
cdr3_aa: CASCKEEAAYGYTF

v_call: TRBV10-3
j_call: TRBJ2-3
clone_size: .
d_call: TRBD2
cdr3_nt: TGTGCCATCAGTGAGTCGCTAGCGGGAGGAGATACGCAGTATTTT
cdr3_aa: CAISESLAGGDTQYF

v_call: TRBV6-5
j_call: TRBJ2-5
clone_size: .
d_call: TRBD2
cdr3_nt: TGTGCCAGCAGTTACTCGTCGGGGGGGGAGACCCAGTACTTC
cdr3_aa: CASSYSSGGETQYF

v_call: TRBV14
j_call: TRBJ2-4
clone_size: .
d_call: .
cdr3_nt: TGTGCCAGCAGCCAAGGGAGGGGCAACATTCAGTACTTC
cdr3_aa: CASSQGRGNIQYF

v_call: TRBV18
j_call: TRBJ2-4
clone_size: few
d_call: .
cdr3_nt: TGTGCCAGCTCACCACCGTTACGGGTGGACATTCAGTACTTC
cdr3_aa: CASSPPLRVDIQYF

v_call: TRBV6-4
j_call: TRBJ2-1
clone_size: .
d_call: .
cdr3_nt: TGTGCCAGCAGTGACCAGGGGGACTCAGGGGTTAGAGAGCAGTTCTTC
cdr3_aa: CASSDQGDSGVREQFF

v_call: TRBV10-3
j_call: TRBJ2-5
clone_size: .
d_call: .
cdr3_nt: TGTGCCATCAGTGAGCAACAGGTGGAGACCCAGTACTTC
cdr3_aa: CAISEQQVETQYF

v_call: TRBV6-1
j_call: TRBJ2-5
clone_size: .
d_call: TRBD2
cdr3_nt: TGTGCCAGCAGTGAAGATTGGCTAGCGGGAGAGACCCAGTACTTC
cdr3_aa: CASSEDWLAGETQYF

v_call: TRBV5-4
j_call: TRBJ2-7
clone_size: .
d_call: .
cdr3_nt: TGTGCCAGCAGCTTGGCTCAGGGGTCCTACGAGCAGTACTTC
cdr3_aa: CASSLAQGSYEQYF

v_call: TRBV28
j_call: TRBJ1-2
clone_size: .
d_call: .
cdr3_nt: TGTGCCAGCAGTTTAGGGGGGGGGCCCTATGGCTACACCTTC
cdr3_aa: CASSLGGGPYGYTF

v_call: TRBV7-2
j_call: TRBJ2-1
clone_size: .
d_call: .
cdr3_nt: TGTGCCAGCAGCCCCCCAACAGGGAAAGGTGAGCAGTTCTTC
cdr3_aa: CASSPPTGKGEQFF

v_call: TRBV11-2
j_call: TRBJ1-5
clone_size: .
d_call: .
cdr3_nt: TGTGCCAGCAGCTTAGACGGCAATCAGCCCCAGCATTTT
cdr3_aa: CASSLDGNQPQHF

v_call: TRBV5-1
j_call: TRBJ2-5
clone_size: .
d_call: .
cdr3_nt: TGCGCCAGCAGCTTGCAGGGGGAGACCCAGTACTTC
cdr3_aa: CASSLQGETQYF

v_call: TRBV5-1
j_call: TRBJ2-2
clone_size: .
d_call: .
cdr3_nt: TGCGCCAGCAGCCTCACAGGGGAGGTCGGGGAGCTGTTTTTT
cdr3_aa: CASSLTGEVGELFF

v_call: TRBV28
j_call: TRBJ1-4
clone_size: .
d_call: TRBD1
cdr3_nt: TGTGCCAGCAGTTTACGGACAGGCTTTAATGAAAAACTGTTTTTT
cdr3_aa: CASSLRTGFNEKLFF

v_call: TRBV28
j_call: TRBJ2-7
clone_size: few
d_call: .
cdr3_nt: TGTGCCAGCACTCGGGGTCAGTGGGACTACGAGCAGTACTTC
cdr3_aa: CASTRGQWDYEQYF

v_call: TRBV4-3
j_call: TRBJ2-3
clone_size: once
d_call: TRBD2
cdr3_nt: TGCGCCAGCAGCCAAGTCGTAGGGCTAGCGGGAACAGATACGCAGTATTTT
cdr3_aa: CASSQVVGLAGTDTQYF

v_call: TRBV7-8
j_call: TRBJ2-5
clone_size: .
d_call: TRBD2
cdr3_nt: TGTGCCAGCAGCACTAGCGGGAATGCAGAGACCCAGTACTTC
cdr3_aa: CASSTSGNAETQYF

v_call: TRBV18
j_call: TRBJ1-5
clone_size: .
d_call: .
cdr3_nt: TGTGCCAGCTCACCTTACAGGGGCAATCAGCCCCAGCATTTT
cdr3_aa: CASSPYRGNQPQHF

v_call: TRBV6-5
j_call: TRBJ2-3
clone_size: few
d_call: .
cdr3_nt: TGTGCCAGCAGTTACTTCCAGGGGCAAGATACGCAGTATTTT
cdr3_aa: CASSYFQGQDTQYF

v_call: TRBV9
j_call: TRBJ2-7
clone_size: once
d_call: TRBD1
cdr3_nt: TGTGCCAGCAGTGACGACAGGGGCGGCGACGAGCAGTACTTC
cdr3_aa: CASSDDRGGDEQYF

v_call: TRBV27
j_call: TRBJ1-1
clone_size: .
d_call: TRBD1
cdr3_nt: TGTGCCAGCAGTTTCTGGGACAGACGGAACACTGAAGCTTTCTTT
cdr3_aa: CASSFWDRRNTEAFF

v_call: TRBV5-1
j_call: TRBJ1-4
clone_size: once
d_call: .
cdr3_nt: TGCGCCAGCAGCTTGGCCGGGGGAGGTGGGGAAAAACTGTTTTTT
cdr3_aa: CASSLAGGGGEKLFF

v_call: TRBV29-1
j_call: TRBJ1-1
clone_size: .
d_call: .
cdr3_nt: TGCAGCGTTGAAGACGCAGTGCGGATGAACACTGAAGCTTTCTTT
cdr3_aa: CSVEDAVRMNTEAFF

v_call: TRBV4-3
j_call: TRBJ2-3
clone_size: .
d_call: .
cdr3_nt: TGCGCCAGCAGCCAAGTCGGCCGCCGGGAAACGCAGTATTTT
cdr3_aa: CASSQVGRRETQYF

v_call: TRBV10-3
j_call: TRBJ2-5
clone_size: medium-sized
d_call: .
cdr3_nt: TGTGCCATCAGTGATAGAGAGACCCAGTACTTC
cdr3_aa: CAISDRETQYF

v_call: TRBV27
j_call: TRBJ2-1
clone_size: .
d_call: TRBD2
cdr3_nt: TGTGCCAGCAGTTCGAGCGGGAGTGGCAGGGAGCAGTTCTTC
cdr3_aa: CASSSSGSGREQFF

v_call: TRBV4-3
j_call: TRBJ1-5
clone_size: .
d_call: .
cdr3_nt: TGCGCCAGCAGCCAAAATAGCGGACGGAACAATCAGCCCCAGCATTTT
cdr3_aa: CASSQNSGRNNQPQHF